Presented here are 12 T cell receptor beta chains from one specimen sequenced in a study of T cell changes during pregnancy in multiple sclerosis (dated by TCRdb to between 2018 and 2020). Library preparation used the immunoSEQ multiplex PCR assay. The table was pulled from immuneACCESS by TCRdb, which kept in-frame rearrangements only. Such tables lose some clones; where checked, under half of the loss comes from unresolved V genes, and the rest has no known cause. The sample contains 25,000 to 35,000 clones, about 89% of them found a single time. Approximately 7.2% of the sample lies in the top ten. The sequences come from CD8+ T cells from peripheral blood mononuclear cells, collected in the second trimester of pregnancy. All receptors derive from a female donor with multiple sclerosis, enrolled in a pregnancy study.

The genes are TRBV4-3 and TRBJ2-3; 7 nucleotides line up with TRBD2. CDR3 size: 17 residues. The junction had 6 bases not matched to a gene; V was cut back by 0 bases and J by 0 bases. Germline lookup yields CDR1 LGHNA and CDR2 YSLEER. This chain's CDR3 is CASSQDSLAVSTDTQYF. DNA for the CDR3: TGCGCCAGCAGCCAAGATAGCCTAGCGGTGAGCACAGATACGCAGTATTTT.

This clone was seen a few times. V is TRBV5-1 and J is TRBJ2-7; TRBD1 aligns across 8 bases. Germline V gene data show CDR1 as SGHRS and CDR2 as YFSETQ. V lost 5 bases, J lost 5 bases, and 3 bases stayed unmatched. The CDR3 spans 12 residues. CDR3 loop: CASRDRADEQYF. CDR3 sequence (DNA): TGCGCCAGCAGGGACAGGGCCGACGAGCAGTACTTC. The whole variable domain, remainder taken from reference TRBV5-1 and TRBJ2-7, is KAGVTQTPRYLIKTRGQQVTLSCSPISGHRSVSWYQQTPGQGLQFLFEYFSETQRNKGNFPGRFSGRQFSNSRSEMNVSTLELGDSALYLCASRDRADEQYFGPGTRLTVT.

The chain has TRBV7-9 and TRBJ1-5; possibly TRBD1 for D (5 bases). This CDR3 spans 15 amino acids. With 4 bases removed from V and 5 bases from J, the gap between germline ends came to 15 bases. Looked up from germline, CDR1 is SEHNR and CDR2 is FQNEAQ (reference sequence). CDR3 DNA: TGTGCCAGCAGCTCTACTTCCGCGGGGCATCAGCCCCAGCATTTT. Its protein product is CASSSTSAGHQPQHF.

The chain combines TRBV18 with TRBJ2-3; D is uncertain. Germline V gene lookup returns CDR1 KGHSH and CDR2 LQKENI. Deletions cut 3 bases from V and 0 bases from J, with 16 bases between. This CDR3 has 17 amino acids. The DNA for the CDR3 is TGTGCCAGCTCACCGGAGCTAAACGCGATAAGCACAGATACGCAGTATTTT. It specifies CASSPELNAISTDTQYF.

In DNA, the CDR3 is TGCGCCAGCAGCTTGGTCGGCGGGAGGGCCGGGGATTACTATGAGCAGTTCTTC. Amino acids: CASSLVGGRAGDYYEQFF. V and J are TRBV5-1 and TRBJ2-1; 9 bases match TRBD2. CDR3 length equals 18 residues. V shed 0 bases, J shed 8 bases, and the junction held 15 bases outside the gene matches. Germline values: CDR1 SGHRS, CDR2 YFSETQ.

The rearrangement links TRBV5-1 to TRBJ2-3; D not certain. The CDR3 is 13 amino acids. Trimming pared 4 bases from V and 2 bases from J, leaving 8 bases between. CDR1 SGHRS and CDR2 YFSETQ come from the germline V gene. The CDR3 here is CASSPSNTDTQYF. As DNA, the CDR3 is TGCGCCAGCAGCCCTTCTAACACAGATACGCAGTATTTT. The whole variable domain, filled in from reference TRBV5-1 and TRBJ2-3, reads KAGVTQTPRYLIKTRGQQVTLSCSPISGHRSVSWYQQTPGQGLQFLFEYFSETQRNKGNFPGRFSGRQFSNSRSEMNVSTLELGDSALYLCASSPSNTDTQYFGPGTRLTVL.

In DNA, the CDR3 is TGCGCCAGCAGTTTTGCCCTAGGCAATGAGCAGTTCTTC. Protein: CASSFALGNEQFF. The V call is TRBV5-1, the J call TRBJ2-1, with D uncertain. The CDR3 is made up of 13 amino acids. V dropped 5 bases and J dropped 6 bases, with 12 bases sitting between them. Germline V gene lookup returns CDR1 SGHRS and CDR2 YFSETQ.

The chain couples TRBV10-3 to TRBJ1-3; 10 bases agree with TRBD1. This CDR3 contains 17 residues. J was trimmed by 2 bases and V by 7 bases; bases with no gene match: 11. Looked up from germline, CDR1 is ENHRY and CDR2 is SYGVKD. This CDR3 reads CAIKGQGPGGTGNTIYF. The DNA for the CDR3 is TGTGCCATCAAGGGACAGGGGCCCGGGGGTACTGGAAACACCATATATTTT.

This chain links TRBV19 with TRBJ2-3; TRBD2 agrees at 7 bases. CDR1 is LNHDA and CDR2 is SQIVND in the germline V gene (reference sequence). CDR3 size: 14 residues. Germline trimming cut 2 bases from V and 6 bases from J; bases unmatched to any gene: 5. The CDR3 is CASSIRGRQDTQYF. DNA of the CDR3: TGTGCCAGTAGTATACGCGGGAGACAGGATACGCAGTATTTT. Based on the CDR3 plus reference TRBV19 and TRBJ2-3, the full variable domain is DGGITQSPKYLFRKEGQNVTLSCEQNLNHDAMYWYRQDPGQGLRLIYYSQIVNDFQKGDIAEGYSVSREKKESFPLTVTSAQKNPTAFYLCASSIRGRQDTQYFGPGTRLTVL.

This clone was seen a single time. This chain connects TRBV9 to TRBJ1-2, with 12 positions matching TRBD1. This CDR3 is 16 amino acids long. Germline V gene lookup returns CDR1 SGDLS and CDR2 YYNGEE. The J segment lost 5 bases and the V segment lost 3 bases, leaving 8 bases of the junction unmatched. The CDR3 protein is CASSDLGTGGQYGYTF. CDR3 sequence (DNA): TGTGCCAGCAGCGACCTCGGGACAGGGGGCCAATATGGCTACACCTTC.

This chain links TRBV5-6 with TRBJ1-1; D may be TRBD1 (6 bases). V was pared by 0 bases and J by 5 bases, with 11 bases between. The CDR3 extends over 14 amino acids. CDR1 is SGHDT and CDR2 is YYEEEE in the germline V gene. This chain's CDR3 is CASSLGRGKTEAFF. In nucleotides, the CDR3 is TGTGCCAGCAGCTTGGGCAGGGGAAAAACTGAAGCTTTCTTT.

The V gene is TRBV12-5, the J gene TRBJ2-5; a possible D gene is TRBD2 (6 bases). The V and J ends lost 5 bases and 4 bases respectively, with 14 bases between them. CDR3 length: 14 amino acids. Germline values: CDR1 LGHNT, CDR2 FRNRAP. The CDR3 loop reads CASGPGGAPETQYF. DNA for the CDR3: TGTGCTAGTGGTCCAGGCGGGGCTCCAGAGACCCAGTACTTC.